This T cell receptor beta chain was recovered during a study of response to subunit inactivated influenza vaccine. As regards this clonotype: Antigen unknown.

Trimming removed 3 bases from V and 8 bases from J, with 16 bases in between. The CDR3 contains 13 residues. Germline values: CDR1 DFQATT, CDR2 SNEGSKA (reference sequence). Overall study results and limits: Researchers suggested that each seasonal influenza vaccination recruits few new T cells.

TCRdb passed the RT-PCR reads through MiXCR, listing each CDR3 protein once. The table has around 480,000 distinct CDR3 sequences, about 10% seen once. The rearrangement uses TRBV20-1 and TRBJ2-5; unclear D gene. The receptor was derived from a man between 50 and 59 years old who received an inactivated influenza vaccine. The sequencing used PBMCs from blood, collected 45 days after vaccination. The CDR3 nucleotides are TGCAGTGCTAGGACGCAGGCAATTGAAACCCAGTACTTC. This codes for CSARTQAIETQYF.